This is a list of T cell receptor beta chains from one sample in a study of OX40 agonist ivuxolimab in advanced cancers. The table came from immunoSEQ multiplex PCR; TCRdb's copy has only in-frame clones and leaves some out. Among fewer than 80,000 clones listed, about 84% were seen once. The sample consisted of CD4+ or CD8+ T cells sorted from blood, taken in a trial of the OX40 agonist ivuxolimab. The origin of the receptors is an adult with an advanced solid tumor such as melanoma, head and neck, liver or kidney cancer. Both conserved end residues are part of each CDR3. The order of the fields is D gene, clone size, J gene, V gene, CDR3 DNA, CDR3 protein. The D gene is left open where the match is weak. Expanded clones get a size class; other rows say once, few or many, or leave the size out.

.,once,TRBJ1-2,TRBV28,TGTGCCAGCAGGGGGTGGGGTACGGGGTATGGCTACACCTTC,CASRGWGTGYGYTF
.,.,TRBJ1-4,TRBV7-2,TGTGCCAGCAGTTCCCGGGGCCCAACTAATGAAAAACTGTTTTTT,CASSSRGPTNEKLFF
.,.,TRBJ1-5,TRBV6-5,TGTGCCAGCAGCCCTGACGGCAGGCCGAATCAGCCCCAGCATTTT,CASSPDGRPNQPQHF
TRBD1,once,TRBJ2-1,TRBV10-3,TGTGCCATCAGGACGGACAGGGGTTCCAATACGTTTAATGAGCAGTTCTTC,CAIRTDRGSNTFNEQFF
.,.,TRBJ2-7,TRBV30,TGTGCCTGGAGTGGGGGGCTCGAGCAGTACTTC,CAWSGGLEQYF
TRBD2,.,TRBJ2-3,TRBV29-1,TGCAGCGTTGAGGCTAGCGGGGGGCTGGATACGCAGTATTTT,CSVEASGGLDTQYF
TRBD1,.,TRBJ2-1,TRBV4-3,TGCGCCAGCAGCCAAGGTCAAGAGGGGGCGTCCCATGAGCAGTTCTTC,CASSQGQEGASHEQFF
.,.,TRBJ2-7,TRBV11-3,TGTGCCAGCAGCCAGGCGCAGACCCATGAGCAGTACTTC,CASSQAQTHEQYF
.,few,TRBJ2-7,TRBV27,TGTGCCAGCAGAGACAAGGCGGGACACAACTACGAGCAGTACTTC,CASRDKAGHNYEQYF
.,.,TRBJ1-3,TRBV29-1,TGCAGCGCTGAACAGGGTTTAGACACCATATATTTT,CSAEQGLDTIYF
TRBD2,.,TRBJ2-3,TRBV11-3,TGTGCCAGCAGCTTTGTAGCGGGGGCAGATACGCAGTATTTT,CASSFVAGADTQYF
.,.,TRBJ1-2,TRBV7-9,TGTGCCAGCAGCTTATCCGACAATGGCTACACCTTC,CASSLSDNGYTF
TRBD1,few,TRBJ1-2,TRBV4-1,TGCGCCAGCAGCCGAGAGACAGGGGGGAACTATGGCTACACCTTC,CASSRETGGNYGYTF
TRBD2,.,TRBJ2-3,TRBV7-2,TGTGCCAGCAGCTTACTAGCGGGGGGCACAGATACGCAGTATTTT,CASSLLAGGTDTQYF
TRBD1,.,TRBJ2-7,TRBV5-6,TGTGCCAGCAGCTTGGCCCCTTACAGGGGAAGAAGCTCCTACGAGCAGTACTTC,CASSLAPYRGRSSYEQYF
TRBD1,.,TRBJ2-1,TRBV9,TGTGCCAGCAGTATTCGACAGGGGTCCTACAATGAGCAGTTCTTC,CASSIRQGSYNEQFF
TRBD2,.,TRBJ2-7,TRBV9,TGTGCCAGCAGCGTGGGCCTACCGACTAGCGGGAGGGACGAGCAGTACTTC,CASSVGLPTSGRDEQYF
TRBD2,.,TRBJ2-7,TRBV5-8,TGTGCCAGCAGCTTTGGATTAGCGGGAGGCCGCTCCTACGAGCAGTACTTC,CASSFGLAGGRSYEQYF
.,few,TRBJ1-1,TRBV27,TGTGCCAGCAGCCTGACGTGGGGGCACACTGAAGCTTTCTTT,CASSLTWGHTEAFF
TRBD1,.,TRBJ2-7,TRBV5-4,TGTGCCAGCAGCTCAACAGGGGCGGGTTACGAGCAGTACTTC,CASSSTGAGYEQYF
.,.,TRBJ1-2,TRBV5-1,TGCGCCAGCACCCAAACCCCGGGTGACTATGGCTACACCTTC,CASTQTPGDYGYTF
TRBD2,.,TRBJ2-7,TRBV7-2,TGTGCCAGCAGTCGAATTCGGACTAGCGGGGACTCCTACGAGCAGTACTTC,CASSRIRTSGDSYEQYF
TRBD1,.,TRBJ1-5,TRBV5-5,TGTGCCAGCAGCCCGGACAGGGAAAATCAGCCCCAGCATTTT,CASSPDRENQPQHF
.,.,TRBJ2-3,TRBV5-1,TGCGCCAGCAGCGCAGGGCGCACAGATACGCAGTATTTT,CASSAGRTDTQYF
.,.,TRBJ2-7,TRBV2,TGTGCCAGCAGTCGAGAGATAACCTACGAGCAGTACTTC,CASSREITYEQYF
TRBD1,.,TRBJ1-2,TRBV7-3,TGTGCCAGCAGCTTAGGTCCTGGGACAGTCTATGGCTACACCTTC,CASSLGPGTVYGYTF
.,few,TRBJ2-7,TRBV5-1,TGCGCCAGCAGCCGATACTACAGGGACTCCTACGAGCAGTACTTC,CASSRYYRDSYEQYF
.,.,TRBJ2-5,TRBV4-2,TGTGCCAGCAGCCAAGTGGTAGGGCACCCCCAAGAGACCCAGTACTTC,CASSQVVGHPQETQYF
TRBD1,.,TRBJ2-6,TRBV28,TGTGCCAGCGATCCAGGGGGCTCCGGGGCCAACGTCCTGACTTTC,CASDPGGSGANVLTF
.,.,TRBJ1-4,TRBV5-1,TGCGCCAGCAGTAACGGAGACCTTGCAACTAATGAAAAACTGTTTTTT,CASSNGDLATNEKLFF
.,.,TRBJ1-5,TRBV7-2,TGTGCCAGCAGCTTACAGGGGCCTCGCAATCAGCCCCAGCATTTT,CASSLQGPRNQPQHF
TRBD1,few,TRBJ1-5,TRBV19,TGTGCCAGTAGTCTAGGACAGGGCTCCAATCAGCCCCAGCATTTT,CASSLGQGSNQPQHF
TRBD1,once,TRBJ1-5,TRBV5-6,TGTGCCAGCAGCTTCAGGGGGGTAAACCCTAGCAATCAGCCCCAGCATTTT,CASSFRGVNPSNQPQHF
.,few,TRBJ2-1,TRBV19,TGTGCCAGTAGTATTCAGGGGTTCACCAATGAGCAGTTCTTC,CASSIQGFTNEQFF
.,.,TRBJ2-7,TRBV5-1,TGCGCCAGCAGAGGCTCCGGGAACGAGCAGTACTTC,CASRGSGNEQYF
.,.,TRBJ1-2,TRBV11-2,TGTGCCAGCAGCCCCACCGACTATGGCTACACCTTC,CASSPTDYGYTF
.,.,TRBJ2-7,TRBV29-1,TGCAGCGCTGCACTAGGGACCTACGAGCAGTACTTC,CSAALGTYEQYF
.,.,TRBJ1-6,TRBV14,TGTGCCAGCAGCCAGCCCTTTCCAAATTCACCCCTCCACTTT,CASSQPFPNSPLHF
.,.,TRBJ1-2,TRBV7-8,TGTGCCAGCAGCTTAGGTGGTGGCGGCTACACCTTC,CASSLGGGGYTF
.,.,TRBJ1-1,TRBV20-1,TGCAGGGCCTATGGGCAGACTGAAGCTTTCTTT,CRAYGQTEAFF
.,few,TRBJ2-7,TRBV5-1,TGCGCCAGCAGCTTGGGTCCGGGGAGCTCCTACGAGCAGTACTTC,CASSLGPGSSYEQYF
.,once,TRBJ2-1,TRBV7-6,TGTGCCAGCAGCTTAACCCCGAGGGGAAGAAGCTACAATGAGCAGTTCTTC,CASSLTPRGRSYNEQFF
.,.,TRBJ2-5,TRBV7-3,TGTGCCAGCAGCTCCGGATCTGGGGAGACCCAGTACTTC,CASSSGSGETQYF
.,once,TRBJ2-6,TRBV27,TGTGCCAGCAGTTTATTTAAACCGCTATCTGGGGCCAACGTCCTGACTTTC,CASSLFKPLSGANVLTF
.,.,TRBJ2-4,TRBV28,TGTGCCAGCACTCCCAGTCGTTTAGCCAAAAACATTCAGTACTTC,CASTPSRLAKNIQYF
TRBD1,.,TRBJ1-2,TRBV7-9,TGTGCCAGCAGCCTCGGCATCGGGACAGGGCCTCGCGGATTAGGCTACACCTTC,CASSLGIGTGPRGLGYTF
.,.,TRBJ2-1,TRBV28,TGTGCCAGCGGTTTGTCGGGGTCCCGCAGCGATGAGCAGTTCTTC,CASGLSGSRSDEQFF
TRBD1,.,TRBJ2-4,TRBV27,TGTGCCAGCAGCTCCTCCAGGGGGTTGAGGCAAAACATTCAGTACTTC,CASSSSRGLRQNIQYF
.,once,TRBJ2-5,TRBV2,TGTGCCAGCAGTGAACTGGAAGAGACCCAGTACTTC,CASSELEETQYF
.,.,TRBJ2-1,TRBV7-3,TGTGCCAGCAGCCAATTCAGGGGTAATGAGCAGTTCTTC,CASSQFRGNEQFF
TRBD2,.,TRBJ2-5,TRBV11-3,TGTGCCAGCAGCTTAGCGATAGCGGGAGAAGTAGAGCAGTACTTC,CASSLAIAGEVEQYF
.,once,TRBJ2-5,TRBV11-2,TGTGCCAGCAGCTTAGGTGTGGGGGGCGAGGGAGAGACCCAGTACTTC,CASSLGVGGEGETQYF
.,.,TRBJ1-2,TRBV5-6,TGTGCCAGCAGCTTGGTCGTAACGGGGACGGTCTATGGCTACACCTTC,CASSLVVTGTVYGYTF